The 16 T cell receptor beta chains in this list originate from one sample, sequenced in a study of blood T cell repertoires in COVID-19. TCRdb's table, derived via immunoSEQ multiplex PCR, lists solely in-frame clones and lacks some. The repertoire holds approximately 480,000 clones, with around 90% as singletons. Sequencing was done on a sample of PBMCs or T cells enriched from blood (not recorded which). The receptors here all came from a woman aged 18-35 years who had recovered from COVID-19.

This clone was observed a handful of times. The chain is built from TRBV4-1 and TRBJ1-1; TRBD1 aligns across 7 bases. J lost 0 bases, V lost 4 bases, and 8 bases had no gene match. This CDR3 contains 16 residues. Germline V gives CDR1 MGHRA, CDR2 YSYEKL. CDR3 nucleotides: TGCGCCAGCAGCCGTGGGACAGACCGACTGAACACTGAAGCTTTCTTT. It specifies CASSRGTDRLNTEAFF.

This chain connects TRBV12-3 or TRBV12-4 to TRBJ2-2, with TRBD2 matching over 7 bases. The V and J ends lost 5 bases and 12 bases, in that order; junction bases with no gene match: 9. The CDR3 has 13 residues. The CDR3 loop reads CASSLGGGYKLFF. The CDR3, as DNA: TGTGCCAGCAGTCTTGGGGGAGGGTATAAGCTGTTTTTT.

This clone was picked up one time. This sequence joins TRBV5-8 and TRBJ1-2; D is perhaps TRBD1 (6 bases). The V and J ends lost 1 base and 7 bases respectively, with 11 bases between them. Germline-derived CDR1 and CDR2 are SGHTS and YDEGEE. The CDR3 is 13 amino acids. In nucleotides, the CDR3 is TGTGCCAGCAGCTTGAACAGGGCATCTGGCTACACCTTC. It translates to CASSLNRASGYTF.

This rearrangement joins TRBV12-3 or TRBV12-4 to TRBJ1-2, with D possibly matching TRBD1 (5 bases). Trimming pared 3 bases from V and 6 bases from J, leaving 11 bases between. There are 13 residues in the CDR3. CDR3 amino acids: CASSFQGADGYTF. The CDR3 DNA reads as TGTGCCAGCAGTTTTCAGGGCGCGGATGGCTACACCTTC.

In this sample, this clone turned up once. The V gene is TRBV2, the J gene TRBJ1-1; D may be TRBD1 (5 bases). Trimming cost V 5 bases and J 2 bases, with 15 bases left between them. There are 15 residues in the CDR3. Germline V gene data show CDR1 as SNHLY and CDR2 as FYNNEI. The CDR3 region has the DNA TGTGCCAGCAGTACCGCCTGGACACTAAACACTGAAGCTTTCTTT. Encoded protein: CASSTAWTLNTEAFF.

The DNA for the CDR3 is TGTGCCAGCAGTTTATCCGGCCCCATCGGAGGAGCGGGATATGGCTACACCTTC. This sequence encodes CASSLSGPIGGAGYGYTF. The chain is built from TRBV28 and TRBJ1-2, with D unclear. Deletions cut 1 base from V and 5 bases from J, with 23 bases between. The CDR3 consists of 18 residues. In germline, CDR1 is MDHEN, CDR2 SYDVKM.

The chain is built from TRBV5-1 and TRBJ2-2, with 8 bases fitting TRBD2. The ends lost 2 bases at V and 5 bases at J; junction bases unmatched: 8. The CDR3 runs 16 residues. CDR1 and CDR2 (germline): SGHRS, YFSETQ. The CDR3 region is CASSFVGTSITGELFF. The CDR3 DNA reads as TGCGCCAGCAGCTTCGTCGGGACTAGTATAACCGGGGAGCTGTTTTTT.

V usage is TRBV9 and J usage is TRBJ1-2; D call uncertain. In germline, CDR1 is SGDLS, CDR2 YYNGEE. The CDR3 is 13 residues long. V was shortened by 3 bases and J by 8 bases, with 14 bases between the two germline ends. In nucleotides, the CDR3 is TGTGCCAGCAGCGCGTGGGAGGGTACAGGCTACACCTTC. Residues: CASSAWEGTGYTF.

The rearrangement joins TRBV6-5 to TRBJ1-3; the D gene is possibly TRBD1 (5 bases). The CDR3 is made up of 14 amino acids. Trimming cost V 9 bases and J 0 bases, with 12 bases left between them. CDR1 is MNHEY, CDR2 SVGAGI, per germline. The CDR3 is CASYDSLSGNTIYF. DNA for the CDR3: TGTGCCAGTTACGACAGCCTCTCTGGAAACACCATATATTTT.

This rearrangement joins TRBV28 to TRBJ1-4; 8 positions match TRBD1. This CDR3 is built from 14 residues. CDR1 MDHEN and CDR2 SYDVKM come from the germline V gene. J lost 4 bases, V lost 11 bases, and 9 bases had no gene match. DNA of the CDR3: TGTGCCGTCTCCAGGGACAGGTATAATGAAAAACTGTTTTTT. Amino acid sequence: CAVSRDRYNEKLFF.

The chain employs TRBV6-5 and TRBJ1-6, with D unresolved. CDR3 length: 13 residues. Germline V lookup: CDR1 MNHEY, CDR2 SVGAGI. The V gene lost 6 bases and the J gene lost 6 bases, with 9 bases spanning the gap. The CDR3, as DNA: TGTGCCAGCAGCCTTCGGGTTAATTCACCCCTCCACTTT. Translating it yields CASSLRVNSPLHF.

This chain joins TRBV7-2 and TRBJ2-7; 7 positions agree with TRBD1. V dropped 4 bases and J dropped 7; count of bases not matched to a gene: 10. The length of the CDR3 is 14 residues. Germline V gene lookup returns CDR1 SGHTA and CDR2 FQGNSA. The CDR3 spells CASSSQLGQFEQYF. CDR3 in DNA: TGTGCCAGCAGCTCCCAGCTGGGACAGTTTGAGCAGTACTTC.

The CDR3 nucleotides read TGTGCCAGTAGTACAACGGGGGAGTCGTATGGCTACACCTTC. Protein sequence: CASSTTGESYGYTF. The genes are TRBV19 and TRBJ1-2; tentatively, D is TRBD1 (5 bases). This CDR3 has 14 residues. With 4 bases removed from V and 5 bases from J, the gap between germline ends came to 14 bases. CDR1 is LNHDA, CDR2 SQIVND, per germline (reference sequence).

This chain uses TRBV11-2 with TRBJ2-2, with a tentative D call TRBD1 (6 bases). Germline CDR1 SGHAT, CDR2 FQNNGV. Between the trimmed V and J ends, which lost 0 bases and 4 bases, there was a span of 12 bases. The CDR3 covers 16 residues. The chain's CDR3 is CASSLEAGESTGELFF. CDR3 coding DNA: TGTGCCAGCAGCTTAGAGGCAGGGGAAAGCACCGGGGAGCTGTTTTTT.

This clone has more than one count but fewer than ten. The chain carries TRBV6-1 and TRBJ1-6, with D maybe TRBD1 (6 bases). With 4 bases removed from V and 7 bases from J, the gap between germline ends came to 20 bases. CDR1 is MNHNS, CDR2 SASEGT, per germline. CDR3 length: 17 amino acids. The CDR3 DNA reads TGTGCCAGCAGTGTCGGGGGGGGGCCGGCCTCGAATTCACCCCTCCACTTT. Its translation is CASSVGGGPASNSPLHF.

The chain combines TRBV4-1 with TRBJ1-5; D is uncertain. The length of the CDR3 is 15 residues. CDR1 is MGHRA and CDR2 is YSYEKL in the germline V gene. Trimming shortened V by 1 base and J by 0 bases, and 7 bases separated the two germline ends. The CDR3 coding sequence is TGCGCCAGCAGCCAAGCGACAATTAGCAATCAGCCCCAGCATTTT. Protein sequence: CASSQATISNQPQHF.